The present entry profiles one TCR beta chain with its context. This clonotype was seen at least ten times. The specificity of this receptor is unknown. No much larger clonotype is one base removed from it; base qualities were not supplied. The data belong to a study of T-cell reconstitution after alpha-beta-depleted transplantation in children (dated by TCRdb to about 2016). Regarding the research as a whole: The study quantitatively tracked T-cell immune reconstitution after TCRalphabeta/CD19-depleted allogeneic hematopoietic cell transplantation in children using TCR repertoire profiling.

Receptor amplification or capture employed PCR. The reads were generated on an Illumina HiSeq 2500. To normalize quantification of the TCRbeta repertoire, the TCR libraries were built with molecular barcoding that relied on unique molecular identifiers. The public reads were quality trimmed at Q25 with fastp and then assembled into clones with MiXCR by TCRdb, keeping productive beta chains. Identical CDR3 protein sequences are pooled into one entry, listed with their most common genes and DNA. The sample includes tens of thousands of distinct CDR3 sequences, with around 9.2% observed a single time. The ten largest clones take up roughly 28% of the sample. Paper-wide results and their limitations: Apparently early alphabetaT-cell count recovery about two months after transplant reportedly relied on only several hundred rapidly expanded clones derived from non-depleted graft cells. Over subsequent months, a decline in hyperexpanded clone frequencies was noted, and after one year, T-cell counts and TCRbeta diversity were mostly ascribed to newly produced T cells. In some patients, high TCRbeta diversity at day 60 was attributed to recipient T cells and intrathymic progenitors that had survived conditioning.

This sample's time point label indicates: day 60 (about 2 months) after transplantation. The meaning of the sample's treatment or condition label: allogeneic hematopoietic cell transplantation with graft depleted of TCRalphabeta T cells and CD19 B cells. TCRalphabeta/CD19-depleted allogeneic hematopoietic cell grafts were given to the transplant recipients, all of whom were children. This receptor was taken from a male patient under 10 years old who had a stem cell transplant for chronic granulomatous disease, so the T cells may come from the graft donor. The sample here was PBMCs, mostly from graft donor cells, taken 60 days after TCRalphabeta/CD19-depleted stem cell transplant.

The DNA reads as follows: TGCGCCACCTCCCGGGAAGCGGGACGCACAGATACGCAGTATTTT. Its protein product is CATSREAGRTDTQYF. The chain is made from TRBV5-1 and TRBJ2-3; 7 bases in the middle match TRBD2. CDR1 SGHRS and CDR2 YFSETQ were looked up in the germline V gene. V trim: 9 bases; J trim: 1 base; unmatched bases: 11. The CDR3, from cysteine to phenylalanine, totals 15 residues. Just the 45-base CDR3 DNA is kept, in frame starting at base 1. The CDR3, completed at both ends by the reference TRBV5-1 and TRBJ2-3 genes, gives the full variable domain KAGVTQTPRYLIKTRGQQVTLSCSPISGHRSVSWYQQTPGQGLQFLFEYFSETQRNKGNFPGRFSGRQFSNSRSEMNVSTLELGDSALYLCATSREAGRTDTQYFGPGTRLTVL.